Detailed here is one T cell receptor beta chain. This clonotype was recorded once. It has no known antigen specificity. This may be a read error, as it is one base from a much larger clone. The final CDR3 position lacks the conserved phenylalanine or tryptophan, pointing to a likely read error. The data derive from a study of breast tumors, draining lymph nodes, adjacent tissues (dated by TCRdb to the mid-2010s). Background on the whole study: The study compared TCR beta repertoires across tumor, adjacent nontumor tissue and axillary lymph nodes from breast cancer patients. In human breast cancer, the study set out to assess how tumor, surrounding tissue and draining lymph node repertoires relate to one another and whether T cells might be exchanged between them. Points the paper makes about the study in general: Tumor and nontumor tissue repertoires were found to be significantly more similar in luminal-like than in basal-like breast cancer. The study presented the conclusion that tumor T cells originate in lymph nodes as consistent with a hypothesis, not as something directly demonstrated. A scenario in which most tumor T cells derive from the lymph node and then expand within tumor tissue was judged to be consistent with the data. Tumor T-cell repertoires showed less diversity than lymph node repertoires and more diversity than nontumor tissue repertoires, and tumor T-cell repertoires showed preferential V and J gene usage.

Trimming leaves V shorter by 2 bases and J shorter by 4 bases, with the junction holding 1 base beyond the gene matches. The length of the CDR3 is 14 amino acids, counting both ends. Of all the DNA, just the CDR3 is kept, 42 bases in frame from base 1. From a lookup of the germline V gene, CDR1 and CDR2 are MRHNA and SNTAGT. Lymph node samples were obtained from the axillary draining lymph nodes of breast cancer patients. Sequencing relied on an Illumina HiSeq 2000. Multiplex PCR amplification was used to generate the TCR beta chain libraries. The amplified TCR beta chain products were analyzed by high-throughput sequencing. TCRdb reran the public reads through fastp at Q25 and MiXCR, keeping productive beta chains. Here each entry gathers all rows of one CDR3 protein and keeps the most common genes and DNA. The sample table contains some 130,000 distinct CDR3 sequences; only one count was recorded for approximately 20% of them. The top ten clonotypes cover roughly 2.7% of the sample.

The rearranged segments are TRBV6-4 and TRBJ2-2; 7 central bases correspond to TRBD2. Sequenced: axillary lymph node tissue. This receptor was identified in a female donor with breast cancer. Some clones in this sample may be carry-over from other donors' samples. CDR3 protein: CASSDRGGTGELFS. The sequenced DNA is TGTGCCAGCAGTGACCGCGGGGGCACCGGGGAGCTGTTTTCT.